These T cell receptor beta chains were read from a single sample in a study of regulatory T cells in long-lasting Graves disease. TCRdb passed the multiplex PCR reads through MiXCR, listing each CDR3 protein once. This table holds under 450,000 distinct CDR3 sequences, around 16% found once. A further study also used this sample, focusing on T cells in Graves' hyperthyroidism and ophthalmopathy.

Specimen: peripheral blood mononuclear cells (PBMCs), collected at new diagnosis, from a patient treated with antithyroid drugs. The receptors stem from a woman between 18 and 29 years old with Graves disease. Both conserved end residues are part of each CDR3. Fields, in order: CDR3 protein, CDR3 DNA, J gene, clone size, V gene, D gene. A D gene is named only where the DNA matches it firmly. Only some rows state a clone size, as once, few, many or a class for expanded clones.

CDR3aa: CASSLAQQASNTEAFF
CDR3nt: TGCGCCAGCAGCTTGGCCCAACAGGCCTCTAACACTGAAGCTTTCTTT
j_gene: TRBJ1-1
abundance: many
v_gene: TRBV5-1
d_gene: -

CDR3aa: CASSYPTSDTQYF
CDR3nt: TGTGCCAGCAGTTATCCTACTTCGGATACGCAGTATTTT
j_gene: TRBJ2-3
abundance: -
v_gene: TRBV7-2
d_gene: -

CDR3aa: CASSQVGANEQFF
CDR3nt: TGTGCCAGCAGCCAAGTAGGGGCAAATGAGCAGTTCTTC
j_gene: TRBJ2-1
abundance: -
v_gene: TRBV14
d_gene: -

CDR3aa: CASSLMTSGGETQYF
CDR3nt: TGTGCCAGCAGCCTGATGACTAGCGGGGGGGAGACCCAGTACTTC
j_gene: TRBJ2-5
abundance: many
v_gene: TRBV2
d_gene: TRBD2

CDR3aa: CASSYSSRLAVNEQFF
CDR3nt: TGTGCCAGCAGTTACTCATCGAGACTAGCGGTCAATGAGCAGTTCTTC
j_gene: TRBJ2-1
abundance: many
v_gene: TRBV6-5
d_gene: TRBD2

CDR3aa: CASRARLAGVADTQYF
CDR3nt: TGCGCCAGCAGGGCAAGACTAGCGGGAGTCGCAGATACGCAGTATTTT
j_gene: TRBJ2-3
abundance: many
v_gene: TRBV10-2
d_gene: TRBD2

CDR3aa: CASRPDRDNSPLHF
CDR3nt: TGTGCCAGCAGGCCCGACAGGGATAATTCACCCCTCCACTTT
j_gene: TRBJ1-6
abundance: many
v_gene: TRBV28
d_gene: TRBD1

CDR3aa: CAISESTGGYGYTF
CDR3nt: TGTGCCATCAGTGAGTCGACGGGCGGCTATGGCTACACCTTC
j_gene: TRBJ1-2
abundance: few
v_gene: TRBV10-3
d_gene: -

CDR3aa: CASRDPGLAGGLNQETQYF
CDR3nt: TGTGCCAGCAGAGACCCTGGACTAGCGGGGGGACTTAACCAAGAGACCCAGTACTTC
j_gene: TRBJ2-5
abundance: many
v_gene: TRBV6-1
d_gene: TRBD2

CDR3aa: CASSQTLGTGRNEQYF
CDR3nt: TGTGCCAGCAGCCAAACCCTAGGGACAGGGAGGAACGAGCAGTACTTC
j_gene: TRBJ2-7
abundance: many
v_gene: TRBV4-2
d_gene: TRBD1

CDR3aa: CASTRGGDNEQFF
CDR3nt: TGTGCCAGCACGCGCGGGGGGGACAATGAGCAGTTCTTC
j_gene: TRBJ2-1
abundance: many
v_gene: TRBV2
d_gene: TRBD2

CDR3aa: CASTPALAGGLSNQPQHF
CDR3nt: TGTGCCAGCACTCCAGCCCTCGCGGGGGGACTTAGCAATCAGCCCCAGCATTTT
j_gene: TRBJ1-5
abundance: many
v_gene: TRBV6-1
d_gene: -

CDR3aa: CSVGGGRGSYEQYF
CDR3nt: TGCAGCGTTGGTGGAGGCCGTGGCTCCTACGAGCAGTACTTC
j_gene: TRBJ2-7
abundance: many
v_gene: TRBV29-1
d_gene: -

CDR3aa: CSARGDGGYNEQFF
CDR3nt: TGCAGTGCTAGAGGGGACGGGGGGTACAATGAGCAGTTCTTC
j_gene: TRBJ2-1
abundance: many
v_gene: TRBV20-1
d_gene: TRBD2

CDR3aa: CASSQTRGQPQHF
CDR3nt: TGTGCCAGCAGTCAAACCAGGGGTCAGCCCCAGCATTTT
j_gene: TRBJ1-5
abundance: few
v_gene: TRBV12-3/TRBV12-4
d_gene: -

CDR3aa: CSARDSYRVGNQPQHF
CDR3nt: TGCAGTGCTAGAGATTCCTACAGGGTTGGCAATCAGCCCCAGCATTTT
j_gene: TRBJ1-5
abundance: few
v_gene: TRBV20-1
d_gene: -

CDR3aa: CASSGGTGVAETQYF
CDR3nt: TGTGCCAGCAGTGGGGGGACAGGGGTGGCGGAGACCCAGTACTTC
j_gene: TRBJ2-5
abundance: many
v_gene: TRBV6-1
d_gene: TRBD1

CDR3aa: CSVVRSGGVVNEQFF
CDR3nt: TGCAGCGTTGTAAGGTCCGGGGGCGTCGTCAATGAGCAGTTCTTC
j_gene: TRBJ2-1
abundance: many
v_gene: TRBV29-1
d_gene: -

CDR3aa: CASTPGLGGYTF
CDR3nt: TGTGCCAGCACCCCGGGGCTCGGGGGCTACACCTTC
j_gene: TRBJ1-2
abundance: many
v_gene: TRBV6-1
d_gene: -

CDR3aa: CASSFWGTEAFF
CDR3nt: TGTGCCAGCAGTTTTTGGGGGACTGAAGCTTTCTTT
j_gene: TRBJ1-1
abundance: many
v_gene: TRBV12-3/TRBV12-4
d_gene: -

CDR3aa: CASKTGTQETQYF
CDR3nt: TGCGCCAGCAAGACAGGGACCCAAGAGACCCAGTACTTC
j_gene: TRBJ2-5
abundance: once
v_gene: TRBV5-1
d_gene: TRBD1

CDR3aa: CASSLALNTYSYEQYF
CDR3nt: TGTGCCAGCAGCTTAGCCCTAAATACCTACTCCTACGAGCAGTACTTC
j_gene: TRBJ2-7
abundance: few
v_gene: TRBV7-2
d_gene: -

CDR3aa: CASSPRLSLGDTGERFF
CDR3nt: TGTGCCAGCAGCCCGCGGTTGAGTCTGGGGGACACCGGGGAGCGGTTTTTT
j_gene: TRBJ2-2
abundance: -
v_gene: TRBV11-2
d_gene: -

CDR3aa: CASSRRTLRQPQHF
CDR3nt: TGTGCCAGCAGTCGTCGGACGCTCAGGCAGCCCCAGCATTTT
j_gene: TRBJ1-5
abundance: few
v_gene: TRBV2
d_gene: -

CDR3aa: CASSLTVTYGYTF
CDR3nt: TGTGCCAGCAGCCTGACAGTGACCTATGGCTACACCTTC
j_gene: TRBJ1-2
abundance: many
v_gene: TRBV28
d_gene: -

CDR3aa: CASSQVKVDTNRTDTQYF
CDR3nt: TGTGCCAGCAGCCAAGTCAAGGTCGACACAAACCGCACAGATACGCAGTATTTT
j_gene: TRBJ2-3
abundance: many
v_gene: TRBV3-1
d_gene: -

CDR3aa: CASSLNPWTDTQYF
CDR3nt: TGTGCCAGCAGCTTAAATCCGTGGACAGATACGCAGTATTTT
j_gene: TRBJ2-3
abundance: many
v_gene: TRBV7-8
d_gene: -

CDR3aa: CASEENMNTEAFF
CDR3nt: TGTGCCAGCGAGGAGAACATGAACACTGAAGCTTTCTTT
j_gene: TRBJ1-1
abundance: few
v_gene: TRBV6-1
d_gene: -

CDR3aa: CATDRARYEKLFF
CDR3nt: TGTGCCACGGACAGGGCGAGGTATGAAAAACTGTTTTTT
j_gene: TRBJ1-4
abundance: -
v_gene: TRBV28
d_gene: TRBD1

CDR3aa: CASSLFTSGSSPDTQYF
CDR3nt: TGCGCCAGCAGCTTGTTCACTAGCGGGAGTAGCCCAGATACGCAGTATTTT
j_gene: TRBJ2-3
abundance: many
v_gene: TRBV5-1
d_gene: TRBD2

CDR3aa: CASSQERRGGLETQYF
CDR3nt: TGTGCCAGCAGCCAAGAGAGGCGGGGGGGCTTGGAGACCCAGTACTTC
j_gene: TRBJ2-5
abundance: few
v_gene: TRBV3-1
d_gene: TRBD2

CDR3aa: CASSLAGFDSPLHF
CDR3nt: TGTGCCAGCAGTTTAGCAGGGTTCGATTCACCCCTCCACTTT
j_gene: TRBJ1-6
abundance: many
v_gene: TRBV27
d_gene: -

CDR3aa: CASSKTGANVLTF
CDR3nt: TGCGCCAGCAGCAAAACCGGGGCCAACGTCCTGACTTTC
j_gene: TRBJ2-6
abundance: many
v_gene: TRBV5-1
d_gene: -

CDR3aa: CASSFRQGAFTEAFF
CDR3nt: TGTGCCAGCAGTTTTCGGCAGGGGGCATTCACTGAAGCTTTCTTT
j_gene: TRBJ1-1
abundance: -
v_gene: TRBV12-3/TRBV12-4
d_gene: TRBD1

CDR3aa: CASSPGERGYTF
CDR3nt: TGTGCCAGTAGTCCCGGGGAGCGTGGCTACACCTTC
j_gene: TRBJ1-2
abundance: -
v_gene: TRBV19
d_gene: -

CDR3aa: CASSLLGLEGTQYF
CDR3nt: TGTGCCAGCAGCCTTCTGGGCCTCGAGGGGACCCAGTACTTC
j_gene: TRBJ2-5
abundance: -
v_gene: TRBV7-2
d_gene: -

CDR3aa: CASSYRPSGTGELFF
CDR3nt: TGTGCCAGCAGCTACCGACCCTCGGGCACCGGGGAGCTGTTTTTT
j_gene: TRBJ2-2
abundance: few
v_gene: TRBV14
d_gene: -

CDR3aa: CASSLPPGGRATDTQYF
CDR3nt: TGTGCCAGCAGCTTACCCCCTGGGGGGAGGGCCACAGATACGCAGTATTTT
j_gene: TRBJ2-3
abundance: many
v_gene: TRBV7-8
d_gene: TRBD2

CDR3aa: CASSQDTDTGELFF
CDR3nt: TGTGCCAGCAGCCAAGATACTGACACCGGGGAGCTGTTTTTT
j_gene: TRBJ2-2
abundance: many
v_gene: TRBV3-1
d_gene: -

CDR3aa: CASSQSIAGASYEQYF
CDR3nt: TGTGCCAGCAGCCAATCCATAGCGGGGGCATCCTACGAGCAGTACTTC
j_gene: TRBJ2-7
abundance: few
v_gene: TRBV3-1
d_gene: TRBD2

CDR3aa: CASSIAAGGYEQYF
CDR3nt: TGTGCCAGTAGTATCGCGGCGGGAGGGTACGAGCAGTACTTC
j_gene: TRBJ2-7
abundance: few
v_gene: TRBV19
d_gene: TRBD2

CDR3aa: CASSYRPIAGDGYEQYF
CDR3nt: TGTGCCAGCAGTTACAGGCCCATAGCGGGGGATGGCTACGAGCAGTACTTC
j_gene: TRBJ2-7
abundance: many
v_gene: TRBV6-5
d_gene: TRBD2

CDR3aa: CASSPFDRDRIAGELFF
CDR3nt: TGTGCCAGCTCACCGTTTGACCGGGACAGGATAGCCGGGGAGCTGTTTTTT
j_gene: TRBJ2-2
abundance: many
v_gene: TRBV18
d_gene: TRBD1

CDR3aa: CSVVMDMGYGYTF
CDR3nt: TGCAGCGTTGTCATGGACATGGGCTATGGCTACACCTTC
j_gene: TRBJ1-2
abundance: -
v_gene: TRBV29-1
d_gene: -

CDR3aa: CASPGGGRETQYF
CDR3nt: TGTGCCAGCCCCGGAGGGGGGCGAGAGACCCAGTACTTC
j_gene: TRBJ2-5
abundance: -
v_gene: TRBV6-2/TRBV6-3
d_gene: -

CDR3aa: CASSPRTDSFAEAFF
CDR3nt: TGTGCCAGCAGTCCCCGGACAGACTCCTTCGCTGAAGCTTTCTTT
j_gene: TRBJ1-1
abundance: many
v_gene: TRBV6-2/TRBV6-3
d_gene: -

CDR3aa: CASSLDRGSETQYF
CDR3nt: TGTGCCAGCAGTTTGGACAGGGGCTCTGAGACCCAGTACTTC
j_gene: TRBJ2-5
abundance: many
v_gene: TRBV28
d_gene: TRBD1

CDR3aa: CSATPGLQTELFF
CDR3nt: TGCAGTGCCACCCCGGGACTCCAGACCGAGCTGTTTTTT
j_gene: TRBJ1-4
abundance: -
v_gene: TRBV20-1
d_gene: -

CDR3aa: CAWSVLGLGEQYF
CDR3nt: TGTGCCTGGAGTGTATTAGGACTAGGCGAGCAGTACTTC
j_gene: TRBJ2-7
abundance: many
v_gene: TRBV30
d_gene: TRBD2

CDR3aa: CSPLGGVGAEAFF
CDR3nt: TGCAGCCCGTTGGGGGGGGTCGGGGCTGAAGCTTTCTTT
j_gene: TRBJ1-1
abundance: many
v_gene: TRBV29-1
d_gene: -

CDR3aa: CASSYSSAPFYEQYF
CDR3nt: TGTGCCAGCAGTTACTCAAGCGCCCCCTTCTACGAGCAGTACTTC
j_gene: TRBJ2-7
abundance: many
v_gene: TRBV6-5
d_gene: -

CDR3aa: CASSQAREQADTQYF
CDR3nt: TGTGCCAGCAGCCAGGCGAGGGAGCAGGCAGATACGCAGTATTTT
j_gene: TRBJ2-3
abundance: -
v_gene: TRBV3-1
d_gene: -

CDR3aa: CASSVGGSGTDTQYF
CDR3nt: TGTGCCAGCAGCGTAGGAGGTAGCGGAACAGATACGCAGTATTTT
j_gene: TRBJ2-3
abundance: -
v_gene: TRBV9
d_gene: -

CDR3aa: CASSQDKVAYWGTDTQYF
CDR3nt: TGTGCCAGCAGCCAAGATAAGGTAGCCTATTGGGGCACAGATACGCAGTATTTT
j_gene: TRBJ2-3
abundance: -
v_gene: TRBV4-2
d_gene: -